This TCR beta chain was recovered during a study of a mutant IDH1 vaccine in newly diagnosed glioma. As for the study in general: Initiation of the vaccine course occurred 4-6 weeks after radiotherapy alone, or alongside temozolomide cycles. V12 fell at week 35 and V13, the study end, at week 47. Study observations and caveats: Pseudoprogression appears to have had no connection to changes in top peripheral T cell clonotypes.

Time point denoted: week 47, end of study. Every single dose of the vaccine, 300 ug of mutant IDH1 20-mer peptide, came with topical imiquimod. The CDR3 runs to 14 residues. Germline V gene sequence: CDR1 MNHNY, CDR2 SVGAGI (reference sequence). V was trimmed by 6 bases and J by 8 bases, leaving 19 bases between them. About this clone: The antigen remains unidentified.

The method was immunoSEQ multiplex PCR; TCRdb's version includes in-frame clones alone and lacks a portion of them. Among approximately 52,000 clones, approximately 80% were seen once, and the ten largest hold 4.9%. The clonotype was recovered from a woman between 40 and 50 years old with glioma. Some clones in this sample may be carry-over from other donors' samples. The rearrangement uses TRBV6-6 and TRBJ1-2; D is perhaps TRBD1 (6 bases). Sequencing used PBMCs, obtained from a glioma patient whose treatment included an IDH1 peptide vaccine. CDR3 sequence: CASSLGGARAGYTF. CDR3 DNA: TGTGCCAGCAGCCTCGGGGGGGCGCGAGCCGGCTACACCTTC.